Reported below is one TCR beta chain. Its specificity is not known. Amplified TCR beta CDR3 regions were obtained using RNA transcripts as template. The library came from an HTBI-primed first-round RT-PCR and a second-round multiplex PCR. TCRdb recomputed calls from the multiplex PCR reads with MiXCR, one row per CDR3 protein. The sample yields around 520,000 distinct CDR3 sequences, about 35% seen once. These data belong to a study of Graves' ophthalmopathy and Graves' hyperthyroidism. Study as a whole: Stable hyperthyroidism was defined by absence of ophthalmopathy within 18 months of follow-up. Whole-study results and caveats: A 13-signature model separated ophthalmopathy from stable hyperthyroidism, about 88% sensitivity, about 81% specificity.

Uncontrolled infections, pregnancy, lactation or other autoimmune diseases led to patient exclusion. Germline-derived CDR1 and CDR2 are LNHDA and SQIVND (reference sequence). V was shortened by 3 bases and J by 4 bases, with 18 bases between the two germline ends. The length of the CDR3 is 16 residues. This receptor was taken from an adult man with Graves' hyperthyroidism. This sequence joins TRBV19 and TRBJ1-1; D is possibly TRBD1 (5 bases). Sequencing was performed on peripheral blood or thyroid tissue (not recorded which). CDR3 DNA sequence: TGTGCCAGTAGTATCGACGGCGCGAAAGGGACCACTGAAGCTTTCTTT. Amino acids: CASSIDGAKGTTEAFF.